This is a list of T cell receptor beta chains from one sample in a study of identical twins. In TCRdb, the 5' RACE reads were re-called with MiXCR into one record per CDR3 protein. The data hold roughly 540,000 distinct CDR3 sequences, with 22% observed a single time. This sample also appeared in a second study, on T cells expressing NK-cell markers.

Material: CD4+ T cells sorted from blood. The receptors stem from a woman aged 18-29 years in good health. Each CDR3 is given with its conserved first and last residue. The D gene is left open where the match is weak. For some rows the clone size is stated as once, few or many, or as a class when expanded; others skip it.

cdr3_aa cdr3_nt j_call clone_size v_call d_call
CATSDGSGNSYTF TGTGCCACCAGTGACGGATCCGGGAATAGCTACACCTTC TRBJ1-2 - TRBV24-1 -
CASSAIQHEQFF TGTGCCAGCAGCGCAATCCAACATGAGCAGTTCTTC TRBJ2-1 - TRBV7-6 -
CASRAPVGRWYF TGTGCCAGCAGAGCCCCGGTAGGGAGGTGGTACTTC TRBJ2-4 - TRBV27 -
CSALDPTSGRSYEQYF TGCAGTGCGCTCGACCCCACTAGCGGGAGGTCCTACGAGCAGTACTTC TRBJ2-7 - TRBV20-1 TRBD2
CASSPTSADTQYF TGTGCCAGCAGCCCGACTAGCGCGGATACGCAGTATTTT TRBJ2-3 many TRBV7-2 TRBD2
CASSVGPGGSYEQYF TGTGCCAGCAGTGTGGGGCCTGGCGGGAGTTACGAGCAGTACTTC TRBJ2-7 - TRBV2 TRBD2
CASSWGRGHNTGELFF TGTGCCAGCAGTTGGGGCAGGGGGCATAACACCGGGGAGCTGTTTTTT TRBJ2-2 few TRBV12-3/TRBV12-4 TRBD1
CASSPGGGAYNEQFF TGTGCCAGCAGCCCCGGCGGCGGGGCGTACAATGAGCAGTTCTTC TRBJ2-1 few TRBV7-3 -
CASSPSTGTDTQYF TGTGCCAGCAGTCCCTCTACGGGAACAGATACGCAGTATTTT TRBJ2-3 few TRBV12-3/TRBV12-4 -
CAISLGQGPDYEQYF TGTGCCATCAGCCTTGGACAGGGTCCAGACTACGAGCAGTACTTC TRBJ2-7 many TRBV10-3 TRBD1
CASSPSSGELFF TGTGCCAGCTCACCGTCAAGCGGGGAGCTGTTTTTT TRBJ2-2 - TRBV18 -
CSALRTSGGQETQYF TGCAGTGCTCTGAGGACTAGCGGGGGGCAAGAGACCCAGTACTTC TRBJ2-5 few TRBV20-1 TRBD2
CASSYSKYTQYF TGTGCCAGCAGTTACTCGAAGTATACTCAGTACTTC TRBJ2-4 - TRBV6-2/TRBV6-3 -
CASSLVDYEQYF TGTGCCAGCAGTCTCGTCGACTACGAGCAGTACTTC TRBJ2-7 many TRBV7-9 -
CASSRGSRGNQPQHF TGTGCCAGCAGCCGTGGCTCGAGGGGAAATCAGCCCCAGCATTTT TRBJ1-5 few TRBV3-1 -
CATTGATGELFF TGTGCCACGACAGGGGCCACCGGGGAGCTGTTTTTT TRBJ2-2 - TRBV12-3/TRBV12-4 TRBD1
CASRQDYEQYF TGTGCCAGCAGACAGGACTACGAGCAGTACTTC TRBJ2-7 once TRBV6-2/TRBV6-3 -
CASKDVGELFF TGTGCCAGCAAAGATGTCGGGGAGCTGTTTTTT TRBJ2-2 - TRBV6-2/TRBV6-3 -
CASGGDGNYGYTF TGTGCCAGCGGAGGGGATGGGAACTATGGCTACACCTTC TRBJ1-2 - TRBV5-6 -
CSAARQGISNIQYF TGCAGTGCGGCAAGACAGGGTATTAGCAACATTCAGTACTTC TRBJ2-4 - TRBV20-1 TRBD1
CSVEDLSHYGYTF TGCAGCGTTGAAGATCTCTCGCACTATGGCTACACCTTC TRBJ1-2 few TRBV29-1 -
CASSVAGYSEQYF TGCGCCAGCAGTGTTGCCGGGTATAGCGAGCAGTACTTC TRBJ2-7 many TRBV10-1 -
CASSLYTGIGNSPLHF TGTGCCAGCAGCTTATATACCGGGATTGGAAATTCACCCCTCCACTTT TRBJ1-6 - TRBV5-5 -